This T cell receptor (beta chain) derives from a study of blood T cells in healthy people across ages. Germline CDR1 and CDR2: MNHEY and SVGAGI. The CDR3 loop spans 15 amino acids. V shed 0 bases and J 6 bases; nucleotides not matched to a gene: 4. Next came a second PCR, run for about 7 to 11 cycles, which used a sample-barcoded 5' primer along with a J-beta primer mix. TCRdb reanalysed the 5' RACE reads using MiXCR and keeps one entry per CDR3 protein. Here the sample spans approximately 680,000 distinct CDR3 sequences, approximately 31% being singletons. The clonotype comes from a woman of 80 years or more in good health. What was sequenced was blood. The rearrangement joins TRBV6-5 to TRBJ2-1, with 8 bases matching TRBD2. The CDR3, as DNA: TGTGCCAGCAGTTACTCCCGGGGGGGATCCAATGAGCAGTTCTTC. Amino acid sequence: CASSYSRGGSNEQFF.